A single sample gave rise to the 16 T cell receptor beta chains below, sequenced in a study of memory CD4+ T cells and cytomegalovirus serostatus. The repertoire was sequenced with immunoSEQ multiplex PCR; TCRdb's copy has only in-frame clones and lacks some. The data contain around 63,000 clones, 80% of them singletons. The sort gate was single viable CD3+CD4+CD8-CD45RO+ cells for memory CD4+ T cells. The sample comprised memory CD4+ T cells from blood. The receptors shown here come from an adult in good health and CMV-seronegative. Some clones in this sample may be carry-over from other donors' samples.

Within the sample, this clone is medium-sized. CDR3 in amino acids: CASSQGLAGNNEQFF. Here the CDR3 DNA reads TGTGCCAGCAGCCAAGGGCTAGCGGGAAACAATGAGCAGTTCTTC. The rearrangement uses TRBV14 and TRBJ2-1; TRBD2 aligns across 9 bases. Germline V lookup: CDR1 SGHDN, CDR2 FVKESK. This CDR3 comprises 15 residues. Unmatched junction bases numbered 3, after V lost 1 base and J lost 5 bases.

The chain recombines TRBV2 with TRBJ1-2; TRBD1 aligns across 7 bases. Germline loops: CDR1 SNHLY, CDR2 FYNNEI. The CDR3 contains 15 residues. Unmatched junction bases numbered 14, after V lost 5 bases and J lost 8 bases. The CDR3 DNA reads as TGTGCCAGCAGTCCTCAGGGACAGAAAGAGACGGGCTACACCTTC. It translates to CASSPQGQKETGYTF.

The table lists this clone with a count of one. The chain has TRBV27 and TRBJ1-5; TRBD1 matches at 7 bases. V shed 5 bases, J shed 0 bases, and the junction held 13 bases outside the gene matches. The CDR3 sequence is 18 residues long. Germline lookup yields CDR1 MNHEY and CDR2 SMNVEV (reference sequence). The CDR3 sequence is CASSPFLTGLYSNQPQHF. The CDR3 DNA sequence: TGTGCCAGCAGTCCTTTTCTGACAGGGCTCTATAGCAATCAGCCCCAGCATTTT.

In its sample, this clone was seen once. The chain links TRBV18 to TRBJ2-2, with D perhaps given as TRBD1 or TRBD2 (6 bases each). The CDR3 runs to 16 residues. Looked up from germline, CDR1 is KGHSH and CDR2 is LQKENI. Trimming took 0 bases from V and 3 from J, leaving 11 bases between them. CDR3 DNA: TGTGCCAGCTCACCACCGGGGGGCCGGGACACCGGGGAGCTGTTTTTT. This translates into CASSPPGGRDTGELFF.

CDR3 residues: CASSLATGSSYNEQFF. The CDR3, as DNA: TGTGCCAGCAGCTTAGCGACAGGGAGCTCCTACAATGAGCAGTTCTTC. V usage is TRBV7-9 and J usage is TRBJ2-1; 7 bases match TRBD1. Germline loops: CDR1 SEHNR, CDR2 FQNEAQ (reference sequence). This CDR3 region has 16 residues. J was trimmed by 0 bases and V by 0 bases; bases with no gene match: 2.

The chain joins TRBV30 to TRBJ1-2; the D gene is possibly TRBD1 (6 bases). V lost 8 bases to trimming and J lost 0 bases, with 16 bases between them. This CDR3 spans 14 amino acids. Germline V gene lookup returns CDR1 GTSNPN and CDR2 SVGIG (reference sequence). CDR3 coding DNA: TGTGCCACGGCCCCGGGGACACCTAACTATGGCTACACCTTC. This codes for CATAPGTPNYGYTF.

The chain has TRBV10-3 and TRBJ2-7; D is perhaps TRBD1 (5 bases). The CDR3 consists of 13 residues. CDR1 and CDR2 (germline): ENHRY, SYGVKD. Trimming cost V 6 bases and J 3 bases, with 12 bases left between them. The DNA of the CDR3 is TGTGCCATCAGGGCGACAGATGACTACGAGCAGTACTTC. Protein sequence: CAIRATDDYEQYF.

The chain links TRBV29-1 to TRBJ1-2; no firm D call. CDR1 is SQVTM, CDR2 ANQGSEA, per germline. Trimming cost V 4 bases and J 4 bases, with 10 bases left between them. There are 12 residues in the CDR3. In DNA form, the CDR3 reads TGCAGCGTTGCTCTTGGGTCCTATGGCTACACCTTC. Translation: CSVALGSYGYTF.

The CDR3, as DNA: TGTGCCACCTCCCAGGGGGGGCAGGTAGCGGGAGCTTTCTTT. Its protein product is CATSQGGQVAGAFF. V and J are TRBV15 and TRBJ1-1; 7 nucleotides align to TRBD1. From germline, CDR1 is LNHNV and CDR2 YYDKDF (reference sequence). The CDR3 covers 14 residues. V was pared by 8 bases and J by 10 bases, with 16 bases of the junction left unmatched.

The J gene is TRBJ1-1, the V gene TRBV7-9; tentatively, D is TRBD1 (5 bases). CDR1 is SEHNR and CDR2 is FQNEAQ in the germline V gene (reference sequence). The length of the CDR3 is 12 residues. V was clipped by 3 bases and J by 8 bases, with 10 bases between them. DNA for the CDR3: TGTGCCAGCAGCTTCGGACACGCAGAAGCTTTCTTT. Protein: CASSFGHAEAFF.

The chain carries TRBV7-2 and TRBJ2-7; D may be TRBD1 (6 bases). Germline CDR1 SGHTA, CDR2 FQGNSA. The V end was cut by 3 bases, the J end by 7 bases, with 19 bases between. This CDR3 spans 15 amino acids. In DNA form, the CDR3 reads TGTGCCAGCAGCTTCCCAGGGGCAGGGCGAGGAGAGCAGTACTTC. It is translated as CASSFPGAGRGEQYF.

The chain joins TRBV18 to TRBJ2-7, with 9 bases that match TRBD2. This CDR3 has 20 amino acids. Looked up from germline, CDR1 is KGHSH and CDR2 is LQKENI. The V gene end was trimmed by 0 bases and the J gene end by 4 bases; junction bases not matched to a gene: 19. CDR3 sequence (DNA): TGTGCCAGCTCACCACCCCTCCTCGAGAGACCAAGAAGCGGGAGGTACGAGCAGTACTTC. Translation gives CASSPPLLERPRSGRYEQYF.

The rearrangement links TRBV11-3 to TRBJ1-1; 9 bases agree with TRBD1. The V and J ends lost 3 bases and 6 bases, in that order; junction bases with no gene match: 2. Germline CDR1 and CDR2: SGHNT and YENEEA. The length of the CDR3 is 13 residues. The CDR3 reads CASSFRQGAEAFF. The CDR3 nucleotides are TGTGCCAGCAGCTTTCGACAGGGGGCTGAAGCTTTCTTT. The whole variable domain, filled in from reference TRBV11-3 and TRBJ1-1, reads EAGVVQSPRYKIIEKKQPVAFWCNPISGHNTLYWYLQNLGQGPELLIRYENEEAVDDSQLPKDRFSAERLKGVDSTLKIQPAELGDSAVYLCASSFRQGAEAFFGQGTRLTVV.

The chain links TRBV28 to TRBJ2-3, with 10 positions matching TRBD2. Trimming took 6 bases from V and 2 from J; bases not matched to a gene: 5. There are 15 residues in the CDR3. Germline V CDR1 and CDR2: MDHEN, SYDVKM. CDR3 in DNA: TGTGCCAGCAGAATAGCGGGAGGAAACACAGATACGCAGTATTTT. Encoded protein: CASRIAGGNTDTQYF.

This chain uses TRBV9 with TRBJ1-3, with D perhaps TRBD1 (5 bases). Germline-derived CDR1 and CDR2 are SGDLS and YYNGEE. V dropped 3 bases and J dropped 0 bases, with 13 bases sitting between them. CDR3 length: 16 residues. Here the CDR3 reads CASSASGPGSGNTIYF. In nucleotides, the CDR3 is TGTGCCAGCAGCGCCTCGGGACCGGGCTCTGGAAACACCATATATTTT.

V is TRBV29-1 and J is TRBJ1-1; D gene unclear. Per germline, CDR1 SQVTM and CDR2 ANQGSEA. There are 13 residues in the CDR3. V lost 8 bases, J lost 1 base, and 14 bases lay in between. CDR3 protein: CSSAPQSNTEAFF. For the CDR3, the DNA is TGCAGCTCAGCCCCACAATCGAACACTGAAGCTTTCTTT.